A selection of T cell receptor beta chains follows, all from one sample in a study of blood T cell repertoires in COVID-19. Sequenced by immunoSEQ multiplex PCR; TCRdb stores in-frame clones only, minus some. The data hold 180,000 or so clones, with roughly 90% observed a single time. Source material: peripheral blood. These TCRs come from a woman aged 55-69 years with COVID-19, enrolled during active disease. Each CDR3 is given with its conserved first and last residue. D genes are given only for firm matches. For some rows the clone size is stated as once, few or many, or as a class when expanded; others skip it.

J | D | size | V | CDR3 | DNA
TRBJ2-7 | . | . | TRBV30 | CAWSTTQYEQYF | TGTGCCTGGAGTACTACACAATACGAGCAGTACTTC
TRBJ2-6 | TRBD1 | . | TRBV9 | CASSVGDRPFSGANVLTF | TGTGCCAGCAGCGTAGGGGACAGGCCCTTCTCTGGGGCCAACGTCCTGACTTTC
TRBJ2-7 | TRBD1 | . | TRBV9 | CASSARQGSYEQYF | TGTGCCAGCAGCGCCCGACAGGGCTCCTACGAGCAGTACTTC
TRBJ1-1 | . | . | TRBV6-5 | CASSYRAAGTEAFF | TGTGCCAGCAGTTACAGGGCGGCGGGGACTGAAGCTTTCTTT
TRBJ1-5 | . | . | TRBV6-5 | CASSYAGLNQPQHF | TGTGCCAGCAGTTACGCAGGCCTCAATCAGCCCCAGCATTTT
TRBJ1-1 | . | . | TRBV7-2 | CASSLLGRGGTEAFF | TGTGCCAGCAGCTTACTGGGCAGGGGTGGGACTGAAGCTTTCTTT
TRBJ2-1 | . | . | TRBV7-3 | CASSQGRNNEQFF | TGTGCCAGCAGCCAGGGGCGAAACAATGAGCAGTTCTTC
TRBJ1-4 | . | . | TRBV11-3 | CASSAAQGIPNEKLFF | TGTGCCAGCAGCGCGGCGCAGGGGATTCCTAATGAAAAACTGTTTTTT
TRBJ2-7 | TRBD1 | . | TRBV5-4 | CASSRTGTGRYEQYF | TGTGCCAGCAGCCGCACCGGGACAGGACGCTACGAGCAGTACTTC
TRBJ2-3 | TRBD1 | . | TRBV4-2 | CASSQETGWDTQYF | TGTGCCAGCAGCCAAGAGACAGGGTGGGATACGCAGTATTTT
TRBJ1-3 | . | . | TRBV19 | CASSIDRGEAGNTIYF | TGTGCCAGTAGTATAGATCGGGGTGAAGCTGGAAACACCATATATTTT
TRBJ1-4 | . | . | TRBV1 | CTSSPGGIDEKLFF | TGCACCAGCAGCCCAGGGGGGATTGATGAAAAACTGTTTTTT
TRBJ2-7 | TRBD1 | . | TRBV5-1 | CASSSTGVHEQYF | TGCGCCAGCAGCTCCACAGGGGTCCACGAGCAGTACTTC
TRBJ1-3 | . | . | TRBV15 | CATSSRGGKSGNTIYF | TGTGCCACCAGCTCTCGAGGAGGGAAATCAGGAAACACCATATATTTT
TRBJ2-1 | TRBD1 | . | TRBV5-5 | CASSLTGGPNEQFF | TGTGCCAGCAGCTTGACAGGGGGACCCAATGAGCAGTTCTTC
TRBJ2-5 | . | . | TRBV7-2 | CASSSFRETQYF | TGTGCCAGCAGCTCCTTCCGAGAGACCCAGTACTTC
TRBJ2-1 | TRBD2 | once | TRBV9 | CASSVLAVGYNEQFF | TGTGCCAGCAGCGTCCTAGCGGTGGGGTACAATGAGCAGTTCTTC
TRBJ1-6 | TRBD1 | . | TRBV27 | CASSEDRGDSPLHF | TGTGCCAGCAGTGAGGACAGGGGGGATTCACCCCTCCACTTT
TRBJ2-2 | . | . | TRBV9 | CASSVVQGNTGELFF | TGTGCCAGCAGCGTAGTACAGGGGAACACCGGGGAGCTGTTTTTT
TRBJ1-4 | TRBD1 | few | TRBV19 | CASSTGQGRTNEKLFF | TGTGCCAGTAGTACCGGACAGGGAAGGACTAATGAAAAACTGTTTTTT
TRBJ2-1 | . | . | TRBV6-4 | CASRQDFAYNEQFF | TGTGCCAGCAGGCAGGACTTTGCATACAATGAGCAGTTCTTC
TRBJ2-2 | . | . | TRBV6-5 | CASTKEGVVTGELFF | TGTGCCAGCACTAAAGAGGGGGTAGTCACCGGGGAGCTGTTTTTT
TRBJ2-3 | . | . | TRBV4-3 | CASSPRDSTDTQYF | TGCGCCAGCAGCCCCCGGGACTCCACAGATACGCAGTATTTT
TRBJ2-1 | TRBD2 | . | TRBV6-6 | CASTDPGLAGPNEQFF | TGTGCCAGCACCGACCCGGGACTAGCGGGACCTAATGAGCAGTTCTTC
TRBJ2-1 | . | . | TRBV7-9 | CASSLAGGNEQFF | TGTGCCAGCAGCTTAGCAGGGGGCAATGAGCAGTTCTTC
TRBJ2-7 | TRBD1 | . | TRBV15 | CATSRERDSYEQYF | TGTGCCACCAGCAGAGAAAGGGACAGCTACGAGCAGTACTTC
TRBJ1-1 | TRBD1 | . | TRBV29-1 | CSVEDPLDLTGMNTEAFF | TGCAGCGTTGAAGATCCATTAGATTTGACAGGGATGAACACTGAAGCTTTCTTT
TRBJ2-7 | TRBD2 | . | TRBV4-2 | CASSQQAGVGLEQYF | TGTGCCAGCAGCCAACAAGCGGGAGTAGGCCTCGAGCAGTACTTC
TRBJ1-5 | TRBD1 | . | TRBV18 | CASSPSGQNQPQHF | TGTGCCAGCTCACCATCGGGACAGAATCAGCCCCAGCATTTT
TRBJ2-1 | TRBD2 | . | TRBV6-4 | CASSGLAASSYNEQFF | TGTGCCAGCAGTGGACTAGCGGCTAGCTCCTACAATGAGCAGTTCTTC
TRBJ1-2 | . | . | TRBV14 | CASSESTDGYTF | TGTGCCAGCAGCGAAAGCACAGATGGCTACACCTTC
TRBJ2-7 | TRBD1 | . | TRBV7-2 | CASSFSIGQGVTDQQYF | TGTGCCAGCAGCTTCAGCATCGGACAGGGGGTTACTGATCAGCAGTACTTC
TRBJ1-5 | . | . | TRBV18 | CASSESRYQPQHF | TGTGCCAGCTCCGAGTCCAGGTATCAGCCCCAGCATTTT
TRBJ2-3 | TRBD1 | . | TRBV16 | CASSRDSRTDTQYF | TGTGCCAGCAGCCGGGACAGCCGCACAGATACGCAGTATTTT
TRBJ1-1 | . | . | TRBV5-1 | CASSPGSTPGTEAFF | TGCGCCAGCAGCCCTGGGTCCACGCCGGGCACTGAAGCTTTCTTT
TRBJ2-7 | . | . | TRBV30 | CAWKQDSYEQYF | TGTGCCTGGAAACAGGACTCCTACGAGCAGTACTTC
TRBJ1-2 | . | . | TRBV19 | CASSTKQARGGVGYGYTF | TGTGCCAGTAGCACTAAACAGGCGCGGGGGGGTGTAGGCTATGGCTACACCTTC
TRBJ1-4 | . | . | TRBV28 | CASSLMGLREEKLFF | TGTGCCAGCAGTTTAATGGGGTTGCGGGAGGAAAAACTGTTTTTT
TRBJ2-3 | TRBD2 | . | TRBV11-3 | CASSFRTSDGIDTQYF | TGTGCCAGCAGCTTCAGGACTAGCGATGGAATAGATACGCAGTATTTT
TRBJ1-1 | . | few | TRBV2 | CASSALVGAFAEAFF | TGTGCCAGCAGTGCGTTGGTAGGGGCGTTCGCTGAAGCTTTCTTT
TRBJ2-3 | TRBD2 | . | TRBV5-1 | CASSDPGTSGVNTQYF | TGCGCCAGCAGCGACCCCGGGACTAGCGGGGTGAATACGCAGTATTTT
TRBJ1-3 | . | . | TRBV15 | CATSRRSPSGNTIYF | TGTGCCACCAGCAGACGGTCCCCTTCTGGAAACACCATATATTTT
TRBJ2-7 | TRBD2 | few | TRBV6-1 | CASSEAGGGPFEHEQYF | TGTGCCAGCAGTGAAGCGGGCGGGGGGCCTTTCGAGCACGAGCAGTACTTC
TRBJ1-5 | . | . | TRBV4-3 | CASSPRAIHQPQHF | TGCGCCAGCAGCCCCAGGGCCATACATCAGCCCCAGCATTTT
TRBJ2-5 | TRBD2 | . | TRBV27 | CASSSRRLAGSLETQYF | TGTGCCAGCAGTTCCCGTCGACTAGCGGGGTCGTTAGAGACCCAGTACTTC